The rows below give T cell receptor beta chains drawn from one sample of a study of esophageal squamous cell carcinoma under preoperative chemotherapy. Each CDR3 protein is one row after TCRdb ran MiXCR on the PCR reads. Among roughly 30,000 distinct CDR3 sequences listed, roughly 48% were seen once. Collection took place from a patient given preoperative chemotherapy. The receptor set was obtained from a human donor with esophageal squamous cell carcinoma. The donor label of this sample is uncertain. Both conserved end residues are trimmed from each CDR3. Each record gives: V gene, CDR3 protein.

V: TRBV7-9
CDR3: ASSPGGGGGQETQL

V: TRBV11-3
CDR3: ASSFSYVGSAF

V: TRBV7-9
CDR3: ASSSSPGTSGGSSTDTQY

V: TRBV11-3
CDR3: ASSEAIMGEAGPIYEQF

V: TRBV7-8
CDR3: ASGLLGGRATNMQY

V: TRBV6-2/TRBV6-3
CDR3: ASITLNEQF

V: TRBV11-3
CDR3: ASSLGGLAGEEQF

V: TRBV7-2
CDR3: ANSQRVGGGDTQY

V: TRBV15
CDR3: ATSNVVTTDTQY

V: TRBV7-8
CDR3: ASSLQGNSYNEQY

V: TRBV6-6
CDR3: ASSYKVSSYNEQF

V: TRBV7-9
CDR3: ASSRPGGRAKDTQY

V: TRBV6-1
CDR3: ASSAPGEKIAF

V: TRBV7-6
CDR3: ASSSAAPGGRAAETQY

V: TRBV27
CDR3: ASKDYAGRAGYEQY